This T cell receptor (beta chain) was retrieved from a study of OX40 agonist ivuxolimab in advanced cancers. Some background on the complete study: Ivuxolimab was an agonistic, fully human IgG2 monoclonal antibody directed against OX40 (CD134), a costimulatory receptor. Intravenous ivuxolimab was administered to patients every 2 weeks at six dose levels: 0.01, 0.1, 0.3, 1.5, 3 and 10 mg/kg. Of the 50 to 55 dose-escalation patients, hepatocellular carcinoma was present in about 19, melanoma in roughly 15, renal cell carcinoma in 9 and head and neck cancer in 9. A male proportion of 82.7% and a mean age of about 60 years, ranging from 23 to 79, were recorded for the dose-escalation cohort. Patients were allowed to have had prior anti-PD-1, anti-PD-L1 or anti-CTLA-4 therapy, and 40% to 45% of the dose-escalation patients had been treated with checkpoint inhibitors. Partial responses were achieved by three dose-escalation patients, of whom one had hepatocellular carcinoma and two had cutaneous melanoma. Peripheral TCRbeta sequencing was intended to test whether TCR sequence diversity was altered and clonal T-cell expansion was caused by ivuxolimab. The monotherapy dose-escalation portion (N ≈ 55 patients) of the phase I ivuxolimab trial is reported in the paper. Overall study results and their limits: At doses of 0.1 to 3.0 mg/kg, clonal expansion of both CD4+ and CD8+ T cells in blood was seen between baseline and week 6. Which antigens the clonally expanded peripheral T cells were specific for was not determined. In the 0.1-3.0 mg/kg groups, partial responders were among the patients with the lowest normalized peripheral clonal expansion, particularly in CD8+ T cells. After ivuxolimab, CD8+ T cells had more expanded clones than CD4+ T cells on average. Low levels of normalized T-cell clonal expansion were also seen in some patients who did not respond.

The CDR3 sequence holds 16 residues, the cysteine and phenylalanine included. Of the read, only the CDR3 DNA is kept; its 48 bases are in frame from base 1. Cut back by 5 bases and 5 bases, the V and J ends lie 19 bases apart. Based on the germline V gene (reference sequence), the CDR1 and CDR2 sequences are MNHEY and SMNVEV. With regard to this clone: This receptor's antigen is unknown. No much larger clonotype is one base removed from it; base qualities were not supplied.

To sequence the TCRbeta CDR3 region, genomic DNA was isolated from the sorted cells. The immunoSEQ Assay was used for sequencing of TCRbeta CDR3 regions. The source is immuneACCESS, and TCRdb retained only in-frame sequences with V and J called. Part of the clones is not carried over; for the studies checked, unresolved V genes explain less than half of this, and the remainder is unexplained. The sample table records more than 80,000 clones; 85% to 95% of these occur just once. In total, the top ten clones hold about 2.6% of the sample. Patients with a history of autoimmune disease or receiving systemic immunosuppression were excluded from the trial. Peripheral blood for TCR sequencing was collected from all dose cohorts at baseline, on cycle 4 day 1, and on cycle 7 day 1. Samples came from an open-label, multicenter, first-in-human phase I dose-escalation trial of ivuxolimab. Adults with locally advanced or metastatic melanoma, renal cell carcinoma, hepatocellular carcinoma or head and neck squamous cell carcinoma were enrolled in the trial. Before TCR sequencing, CD4+ T cells and CD8+ T cells were sorted from peripheral blood as separate populations.

This TCR was recovered from an adult with an advanced solid tumor such as melanoma, head and neck, liver or kidney cancer. In this chain, TRBV27 is recombined with TRBJ2-1; the D gene is perhaps TRBD1, from 6 matching bases. Sequenced material: CD4+ or CD8+ T cells sorted from blood, taken in a trial of the OX40 agonist ivuxolimab. The CDR3 protein: CASSPDGGRIDNEQFF. The DNA sequence is as follows: TGTGCCAGCAGTCCTGATGGGGGCAGGATAGACAATGAGCAGTTCTTC.